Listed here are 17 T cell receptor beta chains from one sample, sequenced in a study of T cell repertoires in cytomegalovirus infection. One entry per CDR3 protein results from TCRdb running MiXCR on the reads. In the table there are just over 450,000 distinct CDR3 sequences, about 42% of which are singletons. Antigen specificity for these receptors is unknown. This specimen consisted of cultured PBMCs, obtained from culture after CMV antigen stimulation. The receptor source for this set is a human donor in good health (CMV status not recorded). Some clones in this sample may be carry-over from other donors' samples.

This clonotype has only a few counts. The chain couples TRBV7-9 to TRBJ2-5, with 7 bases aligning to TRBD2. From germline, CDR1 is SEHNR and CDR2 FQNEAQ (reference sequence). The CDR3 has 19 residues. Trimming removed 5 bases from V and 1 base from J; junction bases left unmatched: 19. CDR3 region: CASSPNSGGSIRFQETQYF. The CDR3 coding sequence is TGTGCCAGCAGCCCGAATTCGGGGGGATCAATCCGGTTCCAAGAGACCCAGTACTTC.

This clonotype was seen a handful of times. The CDR3: CASSQVAGQPQHF. The CDR3 DNA sequence: TGCGCCAGCAGCCAGGTCGCTGGTCAGCCCCAGCATTTT. V usage is TRBV4-1 and J usage is TRBJ1-5; D gene uncertain. With 3 bases removed from V and 6 bases from J, the gap between germline ends came to 9 bases. Germline-derived CDR1 and CDR2 are MGHRA and YSYEKL. The CDR3 is made up of 13 amino acids.

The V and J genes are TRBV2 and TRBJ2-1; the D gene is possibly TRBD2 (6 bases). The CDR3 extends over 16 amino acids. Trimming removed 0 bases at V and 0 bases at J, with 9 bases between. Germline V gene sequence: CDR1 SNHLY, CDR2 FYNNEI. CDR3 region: CASSEARGLSYNEQFF. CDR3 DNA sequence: TGTGCCAGCAGTGAAGCGCGGGGACTCTCCTACAATGAGCAGTTCTTC.

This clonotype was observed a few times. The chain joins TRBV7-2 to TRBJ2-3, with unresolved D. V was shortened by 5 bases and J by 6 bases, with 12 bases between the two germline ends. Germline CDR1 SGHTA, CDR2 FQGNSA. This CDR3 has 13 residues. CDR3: CASSPSTHDTQYF. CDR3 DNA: TGTGCCAGCAGCCCGTCTACCCACGATACGCAGTATTTT.

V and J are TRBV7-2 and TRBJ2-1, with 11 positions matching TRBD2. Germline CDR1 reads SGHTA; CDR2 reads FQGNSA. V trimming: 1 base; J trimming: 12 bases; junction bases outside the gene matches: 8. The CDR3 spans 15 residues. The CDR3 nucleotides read TGTGCCAGCAGCTTAGACCTAGCGGGGGGTTCTGGGCAGTTCTTC. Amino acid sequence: CASSLDLAGGSGQFF.

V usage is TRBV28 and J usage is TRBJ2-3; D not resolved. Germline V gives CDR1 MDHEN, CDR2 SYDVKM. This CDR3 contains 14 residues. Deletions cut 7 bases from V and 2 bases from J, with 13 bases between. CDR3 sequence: CASTAAYTTDTQYF. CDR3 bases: TGTGCCAGCACCGCAGCCTATACCACAGATACGCAGTATTTT.

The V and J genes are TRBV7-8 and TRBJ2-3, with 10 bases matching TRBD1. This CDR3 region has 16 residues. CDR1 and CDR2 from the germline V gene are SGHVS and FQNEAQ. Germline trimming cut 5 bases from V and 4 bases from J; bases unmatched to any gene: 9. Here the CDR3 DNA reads TGTGCCAGCAGCGCGGGACAGGGGAGGATTTCAGATACGCAGTATTTT. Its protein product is CASSAGQGRISDTQYF.

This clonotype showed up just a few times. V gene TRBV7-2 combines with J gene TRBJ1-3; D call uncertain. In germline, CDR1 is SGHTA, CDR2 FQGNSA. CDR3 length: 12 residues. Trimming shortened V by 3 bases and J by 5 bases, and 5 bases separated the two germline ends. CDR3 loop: CASSLTRNTIYF. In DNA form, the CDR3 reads TGTGCCAGCAGCTTGACGAGAAACACCATATATTTT. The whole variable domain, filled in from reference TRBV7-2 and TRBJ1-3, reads GAGVSQSPSNKVTEKGKDVELRCDPISGHTALYWYRQSLGQGLEFLIYFQGNSAPDKSGLPSDRFSAERTGGSVSTLTIQRTQQEDSAVYLCASSLTRNTIYFGEGSWLTVV.

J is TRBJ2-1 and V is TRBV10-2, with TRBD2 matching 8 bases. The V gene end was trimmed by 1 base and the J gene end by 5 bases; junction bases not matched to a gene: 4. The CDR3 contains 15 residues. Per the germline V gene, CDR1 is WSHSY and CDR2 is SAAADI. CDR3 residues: CASSEWAGGNNEQFF. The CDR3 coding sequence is TGCGCCAGCAGTGAGTGGGCGGGAGGCAACAATGAGCAGTTCTTC.

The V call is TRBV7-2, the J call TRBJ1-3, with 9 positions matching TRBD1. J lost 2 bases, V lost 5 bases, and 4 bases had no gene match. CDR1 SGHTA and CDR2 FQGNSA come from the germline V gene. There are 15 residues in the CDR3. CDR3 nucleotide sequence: TGTGCCAGCAGCCTTCGGGACAGGGCTGGAAACACCATATATTTT. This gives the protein CASSLRDRAGNTIYF.

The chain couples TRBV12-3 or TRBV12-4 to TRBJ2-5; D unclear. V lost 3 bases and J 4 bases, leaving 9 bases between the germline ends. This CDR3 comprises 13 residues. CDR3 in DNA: TGTGCCAGCAGTTTGGCCAGGCCAGAGACCCAGTACTTC. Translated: CASSLARPETQYF.

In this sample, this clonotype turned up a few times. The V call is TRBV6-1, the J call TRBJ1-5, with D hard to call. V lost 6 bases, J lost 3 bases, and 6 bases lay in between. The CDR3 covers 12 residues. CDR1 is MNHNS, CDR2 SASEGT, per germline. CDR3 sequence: CASRGANQPQHF. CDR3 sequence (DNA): TGTGCCAGCAGGGGCGCCAATCAGCCCCAGCATTTT.

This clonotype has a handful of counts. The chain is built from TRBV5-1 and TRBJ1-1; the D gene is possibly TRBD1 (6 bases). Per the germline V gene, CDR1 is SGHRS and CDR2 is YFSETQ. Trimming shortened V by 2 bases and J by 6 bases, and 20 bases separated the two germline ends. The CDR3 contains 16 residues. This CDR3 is CASSFQGPGRGAEAFF. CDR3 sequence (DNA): TGCGCCAGCAGCTTTCAGGGGCCTGGCAGAGGGGCTGAAGCTTTCTTT.

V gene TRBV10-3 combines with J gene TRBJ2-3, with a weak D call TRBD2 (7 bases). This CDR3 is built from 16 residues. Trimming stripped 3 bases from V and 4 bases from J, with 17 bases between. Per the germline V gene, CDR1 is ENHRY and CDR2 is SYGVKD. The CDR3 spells CAISEWRGGSSDTQYF. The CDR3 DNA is TGTGCCATCAGTGAATGGAGGGGGGGGAGTTCAGATACGCAGTATTTT.

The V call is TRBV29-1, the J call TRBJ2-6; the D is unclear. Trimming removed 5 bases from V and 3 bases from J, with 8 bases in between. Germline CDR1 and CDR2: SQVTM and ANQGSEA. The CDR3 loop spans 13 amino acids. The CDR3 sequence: CSVFIFGANVLTF. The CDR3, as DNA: TGCAGCGTTTTTATCTTTGGGGCCAACGTCCTGACTTTC. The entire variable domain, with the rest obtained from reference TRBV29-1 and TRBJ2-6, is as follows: SAVISQKPSRDICQRGTSLTIQCQVDSQVTMMFWYRQQPGQSLTLIATANQGSEATYESGFVIDKFPISRPNLTFSTLTVSNMSPEDSSIYLCSVFIFGANVLTFGAGSRLTVL.

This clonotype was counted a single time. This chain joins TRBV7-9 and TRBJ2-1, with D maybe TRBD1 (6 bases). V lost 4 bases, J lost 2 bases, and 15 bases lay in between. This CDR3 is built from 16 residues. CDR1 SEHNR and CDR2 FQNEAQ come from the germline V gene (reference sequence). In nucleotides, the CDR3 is TGTGCCAGCAGCTCGAACAGGGAGCCCCCCTACAATGAGCAGTTCTTC. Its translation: CASSSNREPPYNEQFF.

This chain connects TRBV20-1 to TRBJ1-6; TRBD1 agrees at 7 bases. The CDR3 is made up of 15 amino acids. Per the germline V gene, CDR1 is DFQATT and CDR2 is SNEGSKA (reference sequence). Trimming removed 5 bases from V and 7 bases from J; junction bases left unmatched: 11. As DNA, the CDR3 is TGCAGTGCTTACGAGCGGACAGGCCTAAATTCACCCCTCCACTTT. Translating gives CSAYERTGLNSPLHF.